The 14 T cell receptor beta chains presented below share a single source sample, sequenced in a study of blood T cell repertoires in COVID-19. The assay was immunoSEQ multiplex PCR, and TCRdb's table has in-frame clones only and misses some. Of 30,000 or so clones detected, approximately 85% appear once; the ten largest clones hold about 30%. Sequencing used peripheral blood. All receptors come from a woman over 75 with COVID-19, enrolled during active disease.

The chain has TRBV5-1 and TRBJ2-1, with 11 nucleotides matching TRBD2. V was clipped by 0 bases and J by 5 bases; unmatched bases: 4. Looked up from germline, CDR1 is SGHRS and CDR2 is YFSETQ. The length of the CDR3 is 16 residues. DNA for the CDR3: TGCGCCAGCAGCTTGGCGCCGGGACTAGCGGACAATGAGCAGTTCTTC. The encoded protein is CASSLAPGLADNEQFF.

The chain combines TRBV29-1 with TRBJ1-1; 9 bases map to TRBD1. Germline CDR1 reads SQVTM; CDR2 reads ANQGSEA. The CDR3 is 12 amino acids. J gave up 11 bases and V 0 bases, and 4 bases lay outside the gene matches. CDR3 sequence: CSVEEGDRAAFF. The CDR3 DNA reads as TGCAGCGTTGAAGAAGGGGACAGGGCGGCTTTCTTT.

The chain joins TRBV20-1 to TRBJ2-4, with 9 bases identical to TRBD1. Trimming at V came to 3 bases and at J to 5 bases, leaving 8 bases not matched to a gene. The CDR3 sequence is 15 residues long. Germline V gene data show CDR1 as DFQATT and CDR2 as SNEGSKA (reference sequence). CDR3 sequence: CSASPGTGHENIQYF. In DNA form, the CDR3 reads TGCAGTGCTAGTCCCGGGACAGGGCACGAAAACATTCAGTACTTC.

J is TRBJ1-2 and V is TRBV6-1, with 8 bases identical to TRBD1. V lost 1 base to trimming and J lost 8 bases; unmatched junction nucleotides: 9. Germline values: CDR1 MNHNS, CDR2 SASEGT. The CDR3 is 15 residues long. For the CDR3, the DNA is TGTGCCAGCAGTGAAGACCGGACAGGGCCTTTCGGCTACACCTTC. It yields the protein CASSEDRTGPFGYTF.

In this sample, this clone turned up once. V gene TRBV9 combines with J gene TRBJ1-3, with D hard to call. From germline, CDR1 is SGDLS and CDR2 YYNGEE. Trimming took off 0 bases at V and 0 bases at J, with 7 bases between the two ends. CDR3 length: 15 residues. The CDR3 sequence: CASSVGSNSGNTIYF. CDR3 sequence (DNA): TGTGCCAGCAGCGTAGGGAGCAACTCTGGAAACACCATATATTTT.

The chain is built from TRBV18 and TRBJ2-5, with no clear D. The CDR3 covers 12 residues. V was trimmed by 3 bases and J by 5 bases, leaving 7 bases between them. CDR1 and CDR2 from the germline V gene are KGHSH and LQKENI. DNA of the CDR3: TGTGCCAGCTCACCTGGTCGGGAGACCCAGTACTTC. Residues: CASSPGRETQYF. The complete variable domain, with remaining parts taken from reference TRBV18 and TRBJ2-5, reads NAGVMQNPRHLVRRRGQEARLRCSPMKGHSHVYWYRQLPEEGLKFMVYLQKENIIDESGMPKERFSAEFPKEGPSILRIQQVVRGDSAAYFCASSPGRETQYFGPGTRLLVL.

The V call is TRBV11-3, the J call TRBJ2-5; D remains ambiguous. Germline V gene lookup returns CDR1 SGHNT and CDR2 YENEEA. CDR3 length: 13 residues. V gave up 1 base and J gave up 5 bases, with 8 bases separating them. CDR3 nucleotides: TGTGCCAGCAGCTTAGGGCGGTACGAGACCCAGTACTTC. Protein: CASSLGRYETQYF.

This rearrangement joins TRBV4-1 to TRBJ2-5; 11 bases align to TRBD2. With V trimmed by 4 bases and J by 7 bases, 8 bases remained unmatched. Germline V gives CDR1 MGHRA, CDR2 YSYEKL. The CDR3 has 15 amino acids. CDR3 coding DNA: TGCGCCAGCAGCCGGGGACTAGCGGAGGGAGGGACCCAGTACTTC. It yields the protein CASSRGLAEGGTQYF.

CDR3 loop: CASSSFGGGGGELFF. In nucleotides, the CDR3 is TGTGCCAGTAGTAGTTTCGGGGGAGGTGGCGGGGAGCTGTTTTTT. The chain links TRBV19 to TRBJ2-2, with a tentative D call TRBD2 (6 bases). The length of the CDR3 is 15 residues. Germline V gene data show CDR1 as LNHDA and CDR2 as SQIVND (reference sequence). V was trimmed by 4 bases and J by 7 bases, leaving 16 bases between them.

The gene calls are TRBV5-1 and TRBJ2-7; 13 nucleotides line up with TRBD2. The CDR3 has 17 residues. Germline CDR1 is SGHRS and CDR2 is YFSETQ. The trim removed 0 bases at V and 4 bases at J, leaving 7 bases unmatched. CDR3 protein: CASSLVTSGGSGYEQYF. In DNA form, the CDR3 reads TGCGCCAGCAGCTTGGTGACTAGCGGGGGGTCCGGATACGAGCAGTACTTC.

CDR3 DNA: TGTGCCAGTAGTACTAGCGGGGGTGTGTATGAGCAGTTCTTC. Amino acids: CASSTSGGVYEQFF. The V call is TRBV19, the J call TRBJ2-1, with 10 positions matching TRBD2. The CDR3 length is 14 residues. The trim removed 4 bases at V and 8 bases at J, leaving 5 bases unmatched. The germline CDR1 and CDR2 sequences are LNHDA and SQIVND (reference sequence).

The CDR3 DNA sequence: TGTGCCAGCAGCTTAGACAGGGGGGTTTCTGAAGCTTTCTTT. Residues: CASSLDRGVSEAFF. The chain uses TRBV7-9 and TRBJ1-1; 8 nucleotides align to TRBD1. The germline gives CDR1 SEHNR, CDR2 FQNEAQ (reference sequence). Trimming took 1 base from V and 6 from J; bases not matched to a gene: 4. This CDR3 region has 14 residues.

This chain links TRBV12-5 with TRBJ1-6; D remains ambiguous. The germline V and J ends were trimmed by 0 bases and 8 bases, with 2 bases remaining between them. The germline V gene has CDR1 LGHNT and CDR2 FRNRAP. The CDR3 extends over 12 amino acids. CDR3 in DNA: TGTGCTAGTGGTTTGGTCGATTCACCCCTCCACTTT. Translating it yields CASGLVDSPLHF.

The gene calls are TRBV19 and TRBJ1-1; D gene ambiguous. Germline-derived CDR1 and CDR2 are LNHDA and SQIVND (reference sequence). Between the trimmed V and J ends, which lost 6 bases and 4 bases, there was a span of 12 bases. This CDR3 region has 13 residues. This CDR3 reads CASSEGRATEAFF. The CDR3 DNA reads TGTGCCAGTAGCGAGGGAAGGGCCACTGAAGCTTTCTTT.